This paragraph covers one T cell receptor (beta chain) sequence. Trimming cost V 1 base and J 4 bases; bases outside gene matches: 3. The CDR3 sequence is 14 residues long. The germline V gene encodes CDR1 MGHRA and CDR2 YSYEKL. The repertoire was sequenced with immunoSEQ multiplex PCR; TCRdb's copy has only in-frame clones and lacks some. The sample holds about 2,500,000 clones, around 94% seen once. The entry originates in a study of shared clonotypes between healthy human individuals. The sequence was obtained from a man aged 18 to 30 in good health. The sequencing input was naive CD4+ T cells sorted from blood. Documented subset: CD45RA+ positively selected. This sequence joins TRBV4-1 and TRBJ1-2; 7 nucleotides line up with TRBD1. The CDR3 DNA reads as TGCGCCAGCAGCCAAGCAGGGGGTCCCTATGGCTACACCTTC. Protein sequence: CASSQAGGPYGYTF.